This TCR beta chain stems from a study of PD-1 blockade in classical Hodgkin lymphoma. Study conclusions and caveats: Repertoire differences lack defined causes, possibly disease activity or prior therapy. Initiation of nivolumab under 1 year after ASCT led to exclusion of patients.

Each patient experienced a relapse that followed autologous stem cell transplantation, and brentuximab vedotin exposure varied. Reported best responses ranged across complete response, partial response or progressive disease. Remarks on this clone: Its antigen is not known.

TCRdb's copy holds only in-frame clones and misses some; the assay was immunoSEQ multiplex PCR. The sample lists 53,000 or so clones; 81% were seen once. V was clipped by 4 bases and J by 5 bases; unmatched bases: 11. Germline V gene lookup returns CDR1 SGHNT and CDR2 YYREEE (reference sequence). This CDR3 region has 15 residues. The TCR originated in a human donor with classical Hodgkin lymphoma. The source material was peripheral blood mononuclear cells (PBMCs), sampled at baseline. This chain connects TRBV5-4 to TRBJ1-1; TRBD1 matches at 7 bases. As DNA, the CDR3 is TGTGCCAGCAGCGCACCTTACAGGGGTGGGACTGAAGCTTTCTTT. It specifies CASSAPYRGGTEAFF.